The rows below give T cell receptor beta chains drawn from one sample of a study of shared clonotypes between healthy human individuals. Clones were sequenced by immunoSEQ multiplex PCR, and TCRdb holds only the in-frame ones, with some missing. This sample has some 2 million clones; approximately 94% occur once, and the top ten carry roughly 1.1%. Material for sequencing was naive CD8+ T cells sorted from blood. The origin of the receptors is a man between 18 and 35 years old in good health. Both conserved end residues are part of each CDR3.

J gene,V gene,CDR3 protein
TRBJ2-5,TRBV5-1,CASSGDKHAYQETQYF
TRBJ2-1,TRBV5-6,CASSLALSYNEQFF
TRBJ2-7,TRBV6-5,CASSYSTGAVTYEQYF
TRBJ2-2,TRBV10-3,CAISGDREGGGELFF
TRBJ2-1,TRBV29-1,CSVEAPLASSYNEQFF
TRBJ2-1,TRBV28,CASSLGTDNEQFF
TRBJ2-1,TRBV5-6,CASSSPLAGLNEQFF
TRBJ2-7,TRBV19,CASSIILEGEQYF
TRBJ2-7,TRBV7-9,CASSLGQGESYEQYF
TRBJ2-7,TRBV2,CASSEAIDYEQYF
TRBJ2-1,TRBV6-5,CASSWGQQGNEQFF
TRBJ1-1,TRBV7-9,CASSSRAQGAQAFF
TRBJ2-7,TRBV6-5,CASSYSSGQIHYEQYF
TRBJ2-2,TRBV7-9,CASSFSGTGELFF
TRBJ2-7,TRBV5-4,CASSLFDRGSTSYEQYF
TRBJ1-5,TRBV5-1,CASSLAGGSNQPQHF
TRBJ2-5,TRBV7-9,CASSPGEQETQYF
TRBJ2-7,TRBV6-1,CASSEPGGGSSYEQYF
TRBJ2-7,TRBV4-1,CASSQGSSSYEQYF
TRBJ2-3,TRBV10-3,CAISSGTGDTDTQYF
TRBJ2-1,TRBV5-6,CASSWASGGRYNEQFF
TRBJ2-7,TRBV7-6,CASSLGVGYEQYF
TRBJ2-3,TRBV4-1,CASSQYPGGADSTDTQYF
TRBJ2-3,TRBV27,CASRVLAGGLADTQYF
TRBJ2-3,TRBV5-4,CASSFAPDTQYF
TRBJ1-2,TRBV9,CASSHQGYLYTF
TRBJ2-1,TRBV4-3,CASSLRGHNEQFF
TRBJ2-3,TRBV28,CASSSGLAGSTDTQYF
TRBJ1-1,TRBV19,CASSTGQNTEAFF